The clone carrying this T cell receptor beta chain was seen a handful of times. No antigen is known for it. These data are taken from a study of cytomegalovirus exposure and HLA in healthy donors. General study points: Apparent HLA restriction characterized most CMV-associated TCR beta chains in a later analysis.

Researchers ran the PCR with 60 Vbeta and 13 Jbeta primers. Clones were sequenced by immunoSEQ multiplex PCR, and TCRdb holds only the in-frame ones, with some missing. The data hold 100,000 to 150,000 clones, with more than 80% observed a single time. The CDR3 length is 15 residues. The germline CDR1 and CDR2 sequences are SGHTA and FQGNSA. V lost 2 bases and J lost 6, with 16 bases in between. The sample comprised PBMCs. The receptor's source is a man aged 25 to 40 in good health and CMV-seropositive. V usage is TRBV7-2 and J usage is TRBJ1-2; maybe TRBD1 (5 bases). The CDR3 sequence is CASSLIPRDRDGYTF. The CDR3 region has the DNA TGTGCCAGCAGCTTAATCCCGCGGGACCGGGATGGCTACACCTTC.